What follows are 9 T cell receptor beta chains derived from one specimen sequenced in a study of blood T cell repertoires in COVID-19. Produced via immunoSEQ multiplex PCR; TCRdb's table is partial and in-frame only. This sample has about 250,000 clones, with approximately 79% found just once. The specimen was peripheral blood. These receptors all come from a woman aged 40 to 50 with active or convalescent COVID-19.

The chain recombines TRBV23-1 with TRBJ2-7, with D possibly being TRBD1 (5 bases). TRBV23-1 is known as an ORF, though its function is uncertain. CDR3 size: 12 residues. The germline V and J ends were trimmed by 4 bases and 7 bases, with 11 bases remaining between them. CDR3 sequence (DNA): TGCGCCAGCAGTCGTCAGGGTTGGGAGCAGTACTTC. This encodes CASSRQGWEQYF.

The V gene is TRBV15, the J gene TRBJ1-5; D not certain. The germline V gene has CDR1 LNHNV and CDR2 YYDKDF (reference sequence). The CDR3 runs to 14 residues. Trimming shortened V by 8 bases and J by 0 bases, and 11 bases separated the two germline ends. CDR3 sequence: CATDPGGSNQPQHF. In DNA form, the CDR3 reads TGTGCCACCGACCCGGGTGGTAGCAATCAGCCCCAGCATTTT.

This clone was detected a few times. This chain links TRBV5-4 with TRBJ2-5; D perhaps matches TRBD2 (6 bases). The CDR3 is made up of 14 amino acids. Trimming took 0 bases from V and 2 from J, leaving 8 bases between them. Germline V gene lookup returns CDR1 SGHNT and CDR2 YYREEE (reference sequence). The CDR3 coding sequence is TGTGCCAGCAGCTTGGACGCGGGGCAAGAGACCCAGTACTTC. Protein sequence: CASSLDAGQETQYF.

This chain joins TRBV6-5 and TRBJ1-5, with D unresolved. The germline V and J ends were trimmed by 1 base and 5 bases, with 6 bases remaining between them. The CDR3 loop spans 13 amino acids. Germline lookup yields CDR1 MNHEY and CDR2 SVGAGI. CDR3: CASSYYGDQPQHF. The CDR3 nucleotides are TGTGCCAGCAGTTACTACGGGGATCAGCCCCAGCATTTT.

This clone turned up a few times. This sequence joins TRBV20-1 and TRBJ2-5; no definite D call. Trimming shortened V by 5 bases and J by 5 bases, and 9 bases separated the two germline ends. Germline CDR1 reads DFQATT; CDR2 reads SNEGSKA (reference sequence). This CDR3 is built from 11 residues. CDR3 DNA: TGCAGTGCTTCGGTAAAGGAGACCCAGTACTTC. This sequence encodes CSASVKETQYF.

This chain connects TRBV5-1 to TRBJ2-5; 11 nucleotides agree with TRBD2. V shed 4 bases, J shed 2 bases, and the junction held 4 bases outside the gene matches. Germline V gives CDR1 SGHRS, CDR2 YFSETQ. The CDR3 consists of 15 residues. The CDR3 loop reads CASSVGLAEQETQYF. The CDR3 nucleotides read TGCGCCAGCAGCGTGGGACTAGCGGAGCAAGAGACCCAGTACTTC.

This clone was seen more than once but under ten times. The CDR3 bases are TGTGCCACCCTGACAGCGGGGTCAAATGAGCAGTTCTTC. This translates into CATLTAGSNEQFF. The V call is TRBV2, the J call TRBJ2-1, with 7 bases that match TRBD2. CDR1 and CDR2 from the germline V gene are SNHLY and FYNNEI. J lost 7 bases, V lost 10 bases, and 10 bases had no gene match. The length of the CDR3 is 13 residues.

The chain has TRBV5-1 and TRBJ2-7; the match to TRBD2 covers 8 bases. Germline CDR1 and CDR2: SGHRS and YFSETQ. V was clipped by 0 bases and J by 4 bases; unmatched bases: 18. CDR3 length: 19 amino acids. CDR3 protein: CASSLVIDDLGLVLYEQYV. As DNA, the CDR3 is TGCGCCAGCAGCTTGGTTATCGACGATCTGGGACTAGTTTTGTACGAGCAGTACGTC.

The genes are TRBV5-5 and TRBJ2-5; 8 bases align to TRBD2. Losses at the gene ends were 6 bases for V and 5 bases for J; bases not matched to a gene: 12. The germline V gene encodes CDR1 SGHKS and CDR2 YYEKEE (reference sequence). The CDR3 spans 15 residues. DNA of the CDR3: TGTGCCAGCAACCTTCTGGGACTAGACTCGGAGACCCAGTACTTC. Translated, it gives CASNLLGLDSETQYF.